The 26 T cell receptor beta chains given below trace back to one sample, sequenced in a study of blood T cell repertoires in COVID-19. Method: immunoSEQ multiplex PCR; TCRdb's copy keeps in-frame clones and lacks some. The table records more than 60,000 clones, 88% of them present only once. Sequencing input: peripheral blood. The receptor set was obtained from a woman aged 60-70 years with COVID-19, enrolled during active disease.

This chain joins TRBV7-9 and TRBJ2-7; TRBD2 matches 7 bases. CDR1 SEHNR and CDR2 FQNEAQ come from the germline V gene (reference sequence). The V and J ends lost 4 bases and 4 bases, in that order; junction bases with no gene match: 13. The CDR3 runs to 16 residues. The CDR3 nucleotides are TGTGCCAGCAGCTCCGTCGGGCGGGAGCCGAATTACGAGCAGTACTTC. As protein: CASSSVGREPNYEQYF.

The chain links TRBV3-1 (or the pseudogene TRBV3-2) to TRBJ1-5, with D unclear. Deletions cut 1 base from V and 3 bases from J, with 10 bases between. Germline CDR1 reads LGHDT; CDR2 reads YNNKEL (reference sequence). The length of the CDR3 is 15 residues. In DNA form, the CDR3 reads TGTGCCAGCAGCCAAGGGGTTCAGGCCAATCAGCCCCAGCATTTT. Protein sequence: CASSQGVQANQPQHF.

The chain uses TRBV13 and TRBJ1-2; D not resolved. Germline V lookup: CDR1 PRHDT, CDR2 FYEKMQ (reference sequence). Trimming took off 8 bases at V and 8 bases at J, with 15 bases between the two ends. CDR3 length: 12 amino acids. Here the CDR3 DNA reads TGTGCCAGCGGGAGAGGGCGTGACGGCTACACCTTC. This encodes CASGRGRDGYTF. Using reference TRBV13 and TRBJ1-2 for the parts outside the CDR3, the full variable domain is AAGVIQSPRHLIKEKRETATLKCYPIPRHDTVYWYQQGPGQDPQFLISFYEKMQSDKGSIPDRFSAQQFSDYHSELNMSSLELGDSALYFCASGRGRDGYTFGSGTRLTVV.

The chain uses TRBV19 and TRBJ2-5, with no clear D. The CDR3 length is 18 residues. In germline, CDR1 is LNHDA, CDR2 SQIVND (reference sequence). Trimming removed 5 bases at V and 4 bases at J, with 26 bases between. In nucleotides, the CDR3 is TGTGCCAGTAGTCGCTCCACCGCTCGACTCGGATACCGAGAGACCCAGTACTTC. It translates to CASSRSTARLGYRETQYF.

This chain joins TRBV12-2 and TRBJ1-4. TRBV12-2 corresponds to a pseudogene. The CDR3 totals 17 residues. The CDR3 is CASRSPPPGNVDEKLFF. The CDR3, as DNA: TGTGCAAGTCGCTCGCCACCGCCCGGGAACGTAGATGAAAAACTGTTTTTT.

The chain joins TRBV5-4 to TRBJ2-1, with a weak D call TRBD2 (6 bases). The CDR3 contains 15 residues. Germline V gene sequence: CDR1 SGHNT, CDR2 YYREEE (reference sequence). The V gene lost 4 bases and the J gene lost 8 bases, with 19 bases spanning the gap. The CDR3 loop is CASSLSSSPGDEQFF. CDR3 in DNA: TGTGCCAGCAGCCTATCTAGCTCACCGGGGGATGAGCAGTTCTTC.

The CDR3 spells CASSSRGGENIQYF. In nucleotides, the CDR3 is TGTGCCAGCAGCTCAAGGGGGGGAGAAAACATTCAGTACTTC. The V and J genes are TRBV7-9 and TRBJ2-4; TRBD2 might be the D (7 bases). Germline V lookup: CDR1 SEHNR, CDR2 FQNEAQ (reference sequence). V was shortened by 4 bases and J by 5 bases, with 12 bases between the two germline ends. The CDR3 extends over 14 amino acids.

The chain is built from TRBV7-2 and TRBJ1-4; 7 positions agree with TRBD1. Germline lookup yields CDR1 SGHTA and CDR2 FQGNSA. This CDR3 contains 15 residues. V gave up 4 bases and J gave up 7 bases; unmatched junction bases: 9. Here the CDR3 DNA reads TGTGCCAGCAGCTCACGGACAGGAAGAGTTGAAAAACTGTTTTTT. It translates to CASSSRTGRVEKLFF.

J is TRBJ2-7 and V is TRBV3-1 (or the pseudogene TRBV3-2); TRBD1 agrees at 8 bases. There are 14 residues in the CDR3. V gave up 3 bases and J gave up 6 bases; unmatched junction bases: 7. CDR1 LGHDT and CDR2 YNNKEL come from the germline V gene (reference sequence). DNA for the CDR3: TGTGCCAGCAGCCATGGAACCAGGGGGCGCGAGCAGTACTTC. It encodes CASSHGTRGREQYF.

The chain uses TRBV13 and TRBJ2-7; 8 bases align to TRBD2. V lost 4 bases, J lost 2 bases, and 7 bases stayed unmatched. The CDR3 runs to 15 residues. Per the germline V gene, CDR1 is PRHDT and CDR2 is FYEKMQ (reference sequence). The CDR3 bases are TGTGCCAGCAGCTACGGGACTAGGGAAACCTACGAGCAGTACTTC. This gives the protein CASSYGTRETYEQYF.

The chain joins TRBV2 to TRBJ1-1, with unresolved D. Per germline, CDR1 SNHLY and CDR2 FYNNEI. V was clipped by 4 bases and J by 4 bases, with 16 bases between them. The CDR3 is made up of 15 amino acids. In nucleotides, the CDR3 is TGTGCCAGCAGTGGTTTATACTCTAGCAGCACTGAAGCTTTCTTT. This gives the protein CASSGLYSSSTEAFF.

The chain combines TRBV7-9 with TRBJ1-5; D is perhaps TRBD1 (6 bases). V lost 4 bases to trimming and J lost 2 bases, with 12 bases between them. CDR3 length equals 15 residues. Germline V gene data show CDR1 as SEHNR and CDR2 as FQNEAQ (reference sequence). The CDR3 nucleotides read TGTGCCAGCAGCTCCACAGGGTTGGGCAATCAGCCCCAGCATTTT. Residues: CASSSTGLGNQPQHF.

The chain links TRBV18 to TRBJ1-1; D gene ambiguous. Germline CDR1 and CDR2: KGHSH and LQKENI. The CDR3 totals 15 residues. The ends were cut back, 0 bases at V and 0 bases at J, with 8 bases in the middle. The CDR3 is CASSPPNSLNTEAFF. The CDR3 bases are TGTGCCAGCTCACCACCGAATAGTCTGAACACTGAAGCTTTCTTT.

The chain employs TRBV6-2 or TRBV6-3 and TRBJ1-2, with unresolved D. CDR3 length equals 15 residues. The V end lost 6 bases, the J end lost 0 bases, and 14 bases lay between the germline ends. Germline CDR1 MNHEY, CDR2 SVGEGT. The CDR3 DNA is TGTGCCAGCAGCAACCCGAGTACAGCTAACTATGGCTACACCTTC. Translation: CASSNPSTANYGYTF.

The chain is built from TRBV11-2 and TRBJ1-1; D is unclear. CDR1 is SGHAT, CDR2 FQNNGV, per germline. The CDR3 is 13 residues long. The V end was cut by 1 base, the J end by 4 bases, with 7 bases between. The CDR3 nucleotides read TGTGCCAGCAGCTTAGTGGAGGGCACTGAAGCTTTCTTT. This encodes CASSLVEGTEAFF. The variable domain in full, completed from reference TRBV11-2 and TRBJ1-1, reads EAGVAQSPRYKIIEKRQSVAFWCNPISGHATLYWYQQILGQGPKLLIQFQNNGVVDDSQLPKDRFSAERLKGVDSTLKIQPAKLEDSAVYLCASSLVEGTEAFFGQGTRLTVV.

This clone was recorded a few times. The chain has TRBV29-1 and TRBJ2-2; D is ambiguous. This CDR3 is 12 amino acids long. Germline CDR1 reads SQVTM; CDR2 reads ANQGSEA. Trimming pared 4 bases from V and 6 bases from J, leaving 9 bases between. The CDR3 spells CSVGSSAGELFF. CDR3 nucleotide sequence: TGCAGCGTTGGGAGTTCAGCCGGGGAGCTGTTTTTT.

This clone appeared a single time. This chain links TRBV2 with TRBJ2-1, with 7 bases that match TRBD1. The CDR3 has 14 residues. CDR1 and CDR2 from the germline V gene are SNHLY and FYNNEI. The V gene end was trimmed by 5 bases and the J gene end by 2 bases; junction bases not matched to a gene: 3. Here the CDR3 DNA reads TGTGCCAGCAGTCAGGGGGAAACCTACAATGAGCAGTTCTTC. Amino acid sequence: CASSQGETYNEQFF.

The chain combines TRBV30 with TRBJ2-7; TRBD2 matches 7 bases. CDR1 is GTSNPN and CDR2 is SVGIG in the germline V gene (reference sequence). V was pared by 0 bases and J by 2 bases, with 4 bases of the junction left unmatched. The CDR3 sequence is 14 residues long. The CDR3 sequence: CAWSVLANPYEQYF. In DNA, the CDR3 is TGTGCCTGGAGTGTACTAGCGAATCCCTACGAGCAGTACTTC. The full variable domain, completed using reference TRBV30 and TRBJ2-7, is SQTIHQWPATLVQPVGSPLSLECTVEGTSNPNLYWYRQAAGRGLQLLFYSVGIGQISSEVPQNLSASRPQDRQFILSSKKLLLSDSGFYLCAWSVLANPYEQYFGPGTRLTVT.

The V and J genes are TRBV18 and TRBJ1-5; tentatively, D is TRBD1 (6 bases). The CDR3 length is 14 residues. Germline CDR1 KGHSH, CDR2 LQKENI. The ends were cut back, 2 bases at V and 4 bases at J, with 9 bases in the middle. The CDR3 bases are TGTGCCAGCTCACCAAGACAGGTGAATCAGCCCCAGCATTTT. It encodes CASSPRQVNQPQHF.

This chain links TRBV11-2 with TRBJ2-2; no clear D. CDR1 is SGHAT, CDR2 FQNNGV, per germline. Trimming stripped 6 bases from V and 5 bases from J, with 19 bases between. The CDR3 is 16 amino acids. The CDR3 reads CASSSPGSSSTGELFF. The CDR3 nucleotides are TGTGCCAGCAGTTCGCCCGGTTCCTCATCGACCGGGGAGCTGTTTTTT.

This clone was counted once. The chain is built from TRBV7-2 and TRBJ2-7, with 9 bases aligning to TRBD1. CDR3 length: 16 residues. The J segment lost 2 bases and the V segment lost 4 bases, leaving 9 bases of the junction unmatched. Germline V gene lookup returns CDR1 SGHTA and CDR2 FQGNSA. For the CDR3, the DNA is TGTGCCAGCAGCTCCCCCACCGGGACAGGGCCCTACGAGCAGTACTTC. Translated, it gives CASSSPTGTGPYEQYF.

This clone was counted only a few times. The chain links TRBV30 to TRBJ2-7; D is unclear. The CDR3 covers 12 residues. From germline, CDR1 is GTSNPN and CDR2 SVGIG (reference sequence). V was pared by 1 base and J by 6 bases, with 10 bases between. This CDR3 is CAWSESFSEQYF. CDR3 coding DNA: TGTGCCTGGAGTGAATCTTTCTCCGAGCAGTACTTC.

The chain recombines TRBV6-6 with TRBJ2-7; D is undetermined. The CDR3 is 15 residues long. Deletions cut 6 bases from V and 6 bases from J, with 21 bases between. The germline gives CDR1 MNHNY, CDR2 SVGAGI (reference sequence). The CDR3 region has the DNA TGTGCCAGCAGCCATAACTACAAGTTTTTCACCGAGCAGTACTTC. This gives the protein CASSHNYKFFTEQYF.

The chain carries TRBV9 and TRBJ1-5; TRBD1 matches 10 bases. This CDR3 has 15 residues. V lost 0 bases and J lost 5; bases outside the gene matches: 2. Per germline, CDR1 SGDLS and CDR2 YYNGEE. CDR3 in amino acids: CASSVGTGGHQPQHF. The CDR3 DNA reads TGTGCCAGCAGCGTAGGGACAGGGGGGCATCAGCCCCAGCATTTT. Full variable domain (remainder filled in from reference TRBV9 and TRBJ1-5): DSGVTQTPKHLITATGQRVTLRCSPRSGDLSVYWYQQSLDQGLQFLIQYYNGEERAKGNILERFSAQQFPDLHSELNLSSLELGDSALYFCASSVGTGGHQPQHFGDGTRLSIL.

The chain has TRBV5-1 and TRBJ2-7; D is perhaps TRBD1 (6 bases). V lost 5 bases and J lost 7, with 16 bases in between. The CDR3 covers 13 residues. Germline V CDR1 and CDR2: SGHRS, YFSETQ. This chain's CDR3 is CASRPQTGQEQYF. The CDR3 DNA follows: TGCGCCAGCAGACCCCAGACAGGCCAGGAGCAGTACTTC.

The chain carries TRBV19 and TRBJ2-7, with 7 bases lining up with TRBD1. V trimming: 5 bases; J trimming: 2 bases; junction bases outside the gene matches: 6. The CDR3 is 14 residues long. Germline CDR1 reads LNHDA; CDR2 reads SQIVND (reference sequence). In nucleotides, the CDR3 is TGTGCCAGTAGTGCGTCCGGGACAGCCTACGAGCAGTACTTC. Residues: CASSASGTAYEQYF.